These 9 T cell receptor beta chains were sequenced from one sample in a study of T cells after yellow fever vaccination. TCRdb re-derived calls from the 5' RACE reads in MiXCR, one entry per CDR3 protein. This sample carries 500,000 to 650,000 distinct CDR3 sequences, about 12% of them seen once, and the ten largest clones take 15%. The sample in question was PBMCs, obtained on the day of the yellow fever booster vaccination. The receptors originated from a young man who received the YFV17D yellow fever vaccine.

The genes are TRBV3-1 and TRBJ1-2, with D hard to call. This CDR3 is 14 amino acids long. The V and J ends lost 4 bases and 8 bases respectively, with 17 bases between them. The germline V gene encodes CDR1 LGHDT and CDR2 YNNKEL (reference sequence). The CDR3 region has the DNA TGTGCCAGCAGCCCAGGATCGGGGAGTTGGGGCTACACCTTC. It specifies CASSPGSGSWGYTF.

This clonotype has ten or more counts. The chain carries TRBV12-3 or TRBV12-4 and TRBJ2-1; no definite D call. The CDR3 consists of 11 residues. The V end was cut by 5 bases, the J end by 8 bases, with 7 bases between. This CDR3 is CASSPRDEQFF. CDR3 DNA sequence: TGTGCCAGCAGTCCCCGCGATGAGCAGTTCTTC.

This clonotype was found many times. This rearrangement joins TRBV18 to TRBJ2-2; 7 positions match TRBD1. After removal of 3 bases from V and 8 bases from J, the junction contained 12 bases not matched to a gene. Germline assignment: CDR1 KGHSH and CDR2 LQKENI. The CDR3 extends over 16 amino acids. Here the CDR3 reads CASSPGRDRAPGELFF. DNA of the CDR3: TGTGCCAGCTCACCGGGACGAGACAGGGCACCGGGGGAGCTGTTTTTT. Full variable domain (missing parts from reference TRBV18 and TRBJ2-2): NAGVMQNPRHLVRRRGQEARLRCSPMKGHSHVYWYRQLPEEGLKFMVYLQKENIIDESGMPKERFSAEFPKEGPSILRIQQVVRGDSAAYFCASSPGRDRAPGELFFGEGSRLTVL.

CDR3 in DNA: TGTGCCAGCAGCCCCGCACCCGGGACAGGTCAATACGAGCAGTACTTC. Encoded protein: CASSPAPGTGQYEQYF. V is TRBV7-9 and J is TRBJ2-7; 8 bases map to TRBD1. Germline CDR1 and CDR2: SEHNR and FQNEAQ (reference sequence). V lost 5 bases, J lost 4 bases, and 13 bases stayed unmatched. The CDR3 spans 16 residues.

This chain links TRBV20-1 with TRBJ2-3; D uncertain. V was trimmed by 4 bases and J by 1 base, leaving 6 bases between them. The CDR3 totals 12 residues. The germline V gene has CDR1 DFQATT and CDR2 SNEGSKA (reference sequence). The CDR3 region is CSAKAGTDTQYF. The CDR3 DNA follows: TGCAGTGCTAAGGCAGGCACAGATACGCAGTATTTT.

The CDR3 reads CSVGGRGRGDTQYF. In DNA, the CDR3 is TGCAGCGTCGGAGGGAGGGGACGAGGAGATACGCAGTATTTT. V usage is TRBV29-1 and J usage is TRBJ2-3; 7 bases are a match to TRBD2. V shed 6 bases, J shed 5 bases, and the junction held 11 bases outside the gene matches. CDR3 size: 14 residues. Looked up from germline, CDR1 is SQVTM and CDR2 is ANQGSEA.

The V and J genes are TRBV5-4 and TRBJ2-1; TRBD2 matches at 7 bases. Germline V CDR1 and CDR2: SGHNT, YYREEE (reference sequence). The ends lost 0 bases at V and 9 bases at J; junction bases unmatched: 6. The CDR3 consists of 14 residues. The CDR3: CASSLGSGIIEQFF. The DNA for the CDR3 is TGTGCCAGCAGCTTGGGGAGCGGGATTATTGAGCAGTTCTTC.

This clonotype was picked up a small number of times. The chain carries TRBV12-3 or TRBV12-4 and TRBJ1-5; D is unclear. This CDR3 region has 13 residues. V was shortened by 5 bases and J by 5 bases, with 10 bases between the two germline ends. The CDR3 DNA is TGTGCCAGCAGTAGGACGAGGTATCAGCCCCAGCATTTT. It encodes CASSRTRYQPQHF.

This clonotype was seen only a few times. The V call is TRBV3-1, the J call TRBJ1-1, with TRBD1 identical over 7 bases. With V trimmed by 6 bases and J by 6 bases, 13 bases remained unmatched. The CDR3 is 15 amino acids. Germline V gives CDR1 LGHDT, CDR2 YNNKEL (reference sequence). This CDR3 reads CASRDRASRVAEAFF. For the CDR3, the DNA is TGTGCCAGCAGAGACAGGGCCAGCAGAGTCGCTGAAGCTTTCTTT.